A single sample is the source of the 21 T cell receptor beta chains below, sequenced in a study of T cell repertoires in cytomegalovirus infection. In TCRdb, the reads were re-called with MiXCR into one record per CDR3 protein. The table includes about 140,000 distinct CDR3 sequences, 5% to 6.5% detected once. Specimen: PBMCs. The receptors were gathered from a human donor in good health (CMV status not recorded). Some clones in this sample may be carry-over from other donors' samples.

This chain connects TRBV20-1 to TRBJ2-3; TRBD2 matches at 8 bases. This CDR3 has 14 residues. The junction had 2 bases not matched to a gene; V was cut back by 3 bases and J by 0 bases. CDR1 and CDR2 from the germline V gene are DFQATT and SNEGSKA (reference sequence). CDR3 in DNA: TGCAGTGCTAGCGGGGGGGCGAGCACAGATACGCAGTATTTT. Translating gives CSASGGASTDTQYF.

This clonotype was observed a few times. This chain links TRBV19 with TRBJ1-1; D is unclear. V was trimmed by 3 bases and J by 3 bases, leaving 8 bases between them. The CDR3 is 13 amino acids. Germline V gene lookup returns CDR1 LNHDA and CDR2 SQIVND (reference sequence). The CDR3 nucleotides read TGTGCCAGTAGTATTGGGAGCCACACTGAAGCTTTCTTT. Translating it yields CASSIGSHTEAFF. The variable domain in full, with the rest retrieved from reference TRBV19 and TRBJ1-1, is DGGITQSPKYLFRKEGQNVTLSCEQNLNHDAMYWYRQDPGQGLRLIYYSQIVNDFQKGDIAEGYSVSREKKESFPLTVTSAQKNPTAFYLCASSIGSHTEAFFGQGTRLTVV.

This clonotype was picked up a small number of times. This chain connects TRBV23-1 to TRBJ2-4, with D unclear. TRBV23-1 belongs to the ORF category, with a function that is uncertain. The V and J ends lost 4 bases and 2 bases respectively, with 15 bases between them. This CDR3 is 16 amino acids long. This CDR3 reads CASSPPDQRTKNIQYF. CDR3 in DNA: TGCGCCAGCAGTCCGCCGGACCAAAGGACCAAAAACATTCAGTACTTC.

This clonotype was recorded many times. This chain uses TRBV7-9 with TRBJ1-3; D may be TRBD1 (6 bases). The CDR3 is made up of 14 amino acids. The germline gives CDR1 SEHNR, CDR2 FQNEAQ (reference sequence). The V gene lost 5 bases and the J gene lost 4 bases, with 12 bases spanning the gap. The CDR3 region has the DNA TGTGCCAGCAGCAGCCGGACAGAAGGAAACACCATATATTTT. Its translation: CASSSRTEGNTIYF.

This clonotype has ten or more counts. A junction boundary mismatches the germline segment, possibly from a read error. The chain links TRBV20-1 to TRBJ2-5; D tentatively fits TRBD1 or TRBD2 (5 bases each). Looked up from germline, CDR1 is DFQATT and CDR2 is SNEGSKA (reference sequence). The CDR3 is made up of 15 amino acids. The CDR3 loop reads CSASSPLGEQGTQYF. Written as DNA, the CDR3 is TGCAGTGCTAGTTCCCCTTTGGGGGAACAAGGGACCCAGTACTTC.

Note on this clonotype: A much bigger clone sits one base away, suggesting this may be a read error. The chain has TRBV5-3 and TRBJ1-1, with a tentative D call TRBD1 (5 bases). TRBV5-3 is given ORF status, its function remaining uncertain. CDR3 length: 15 amino acids. DNA of the CDR3: TGTGCCAGCAGTTACCCCGGGACCGCCTCCACTGAAGCTTCCTTT. Translated, it gives CASSYPGTASTEASF.

The CDR3 nucleotides read TGTGCCAGCAGCGTAGGAAACTCTGGAAACACCATATATTTT. Translated: CASSVGNSGNTIYF. This rearrangement joins TRBV9 to TRBJ1-3, with unresolved D. From germline, CDR1 is SGDLS and CDR2 YYNGEE. The CDR3 sequence is 14 residues long. The V and J ends lost 0 bases and 0 bases respectively, with 4 bases between them. The full variable domain, its missing parts supplied by reference TRBV9 and TRBJ1-3, is DSGVTQTPKHLITATGQRVTLRCSPRSGDLSVYWYQQSLDQGLQFLIQYYNGEERAKGNILERFSAQQFPDLHSELNLSSLELGDSALYFCASSVGNSGNTIYFGEGSWLTVV.

This clonotype has a count of ten or more. V gene TRBV2 combines with J gene TRBJ1-6; 10 nucleotides line up with TRBD1. The CDR3 extends over 14 amino acids. V shed 6 bases and J 7 bases; nucleotides not matched to a gene: 3. From germline, CDR1 is SNHLY and CDR2 FYNNEI. The CDR3 DNA reads TGTGCCAGCAGAGAGGACAGGGGGAATTCACCCCTCCACTTT. Its translation: CASREDRGNSPLHF.

This clonotype was picked up many times. V is TRBV27 and J is TRBJ2-7, with D possibly matching TRBD1 (6 bases). The CDR3 sequence is 15 residues long. V lost 6 bases to trimming and J lost 3 bases, with 18 bases between them. Germline V gene lookup returns CDR1 MNHEY and CDR2 SMNVEV (reference sequence). The CDR3 reads CASRRPLQQGYEQYF. The DNA of the CDR3 is TGTGCCAGCAGACGCCCACTCCAACAGGGCTACGAGCAGTACTTC.

This clonotype has just a few counts. The chain uses TRBV15 and TRBJ2-1; 7 bases are shared with TRBD1. The CDR3 spans 14 residues. CDR1 is LNHNV, CDR2 YYDKDF, per germline (reference sequence). Germline trimming cut 1 base from V and 5 bases from J; bases unmatched to any gene: 2. CDR3 in DNA: TGTGCCACCAGCAGAGGGGACAGAGACAATGAGCAGTTCTTC. It is translated as CATSRGDRDNEQFF.

Ten or more counts support this clonotype. This rearrangement joins TRBV7-2 to TRBJ2-7, with 11 bases aligning to TRBD2. Germline CDR1 reads SGHTA; CDR2 reads FQGNSA. The CDR3 sequence is 16 residues long. V lost 5 bases and J lost 0; bases outside the gene matches: 6. CDR3 DNA sequence: TGTGCCAGCAGCCGAAATAGCGGGGGGGACTCCTACGAGCAGTACTTC. This encodes CASSRNSGGDSYEQYF. The full variable domain, with the rest looked up from reference TRBV7-2 and TRBJ2-7, is GAGVSQSPSNKVTEKGKDVELRCDPISGHTALYWYRQSLGQGLEFLIYFQGNSAPDKSGLPSDRFSAERTGGSVSTLTIQRTQQEDSAVYLCASSRNSGGDSYEQYFGPGTRLTVT.

This sequence joins TRBV7-2 and TRBJ1-6, with unresolved D. The CDR3 is made up of 16 amino acids. Germline CDR1 reads SGHTA; CDR2 reads FQGNSA. Between the trimmed V and J ends, which lost 4 bases and 11 bases, there was a span of 21 bases. The CDR3 DNA sequence: TGTGCCAGCAGCTCAGGACCGCCTGGATATGTGGCACCCCTCCACTTT. It specifies CASSSGPPGYVAPLHF. Full variable domain (remainder filled in from reference TRBV7-2 and TRBJ1-6): GAGVSQSPSNKVTEKGKDVELRCDPISGHTALYWYRQSLGQGLEFLIYFQGNSAPDKSGLPSDRFSAERTGGSVSTLTIQRTQQEDSAVYLCASSSGPPGYVAPLHFGNGTRLTVT.

The chain uses TRBV20-1 and TRBJ1-5; tentatively, D is TRBD1 (6 bases). V lost 0 bases, J lost 7 bases, and 16 bases lay in between. This CDR3 is 15 amino acids long. Germline CDR1 DFQATT, CDR2 SNEGSKA (reference sequence). CDR3 sequence (DNA): TGCAGTGCTAGAGATTACAGGGTTTTTGGCCAGCCCCAGCATTTT. Its protein product is CSARDYRVFGQPQHF.

This clonotype was seen at least ten times. The chain joins TRBV29-1 to TRBJ2-7; 9 bases agree with TRBD1. V was clipped by 1 base and J by 0 bases; unmatched bases: 1. CDR1 is SQVTM, CDR2 ANQGSEA, per germline. The CDR3 contains 14 residues. The CDR3 region is CSVEVGQGSYEQYF. The CDR3 DNA reads as TGCAGCGTTGAAGTGGGACAGGGCTCCTACGAGCAGTACTTC.

Ten or more counts support this clonotype. The chain carries TRBV15 and TRBJ1-4; 7 bases fit TRBD1. The CDR3 consists of 15 residues. V lost 3 bases to trimming and J lost 7 bases; unmatched junction nucleotides: 8. Germline CDR1 LNHNV, CDR2 YYDKDF (reference sequence). CDR3 sequence: CATSSRRQGSEKLFF. The CDR3 nucleotides are TGTGCCACCAGCAGCAGACGACAGGGCAGTGAAAAACTGTTTTTT.

Of note for this clonotype: A much larger clone sits a single nucleotide away, making a read error possible. The genes are TRBV20-1 and TRBJ1-5; D possibly corresponds to TRBD1 (5 bases). The germline gives CDR1 DFQATT, CDR2 SNEGSKA (reference sequence). Trimming stripped 8 bases from V and 3 bases from J, with 20 bases between. The CDR3 sequence is 15 residues long. The CDR3 nucleotides read TGCAGTTTTTCCCGAGGAGGCAGGGACAATCAGCCCCAGCATTTT. Residues: CSFSRGGRDNQPQHF.

This clonotype was counted a few times. The chain recombines TRBV10-1 with TRBJ1-2, with 7 bases fitting TRBD1. The CDR3 has 17 amino acids. CDR1 and CDR2 (germline): WNHNN, SYGVQD (reference sequence). The trim removed 6 bases at V and 3 bases at J, leaving 16 bases unmatched. CDR3 loop: CASRNYRPSGQDYGYTF. CDR3 sequence (DNA): TGCGCCAGCAGAAACTACCGACCCTCCGGACAGGACTATGGCTACACCTTC.

This clonotype has only a few counts. This chain links TRBV2 with TRBJ2-3, with TRBD2 matching over 7 bases. With V trimmed by 3 bases and J by 2 bases, 5 bases remained unmatched. The CDR3 contains 15 residues. Germline CDR1 SNHLY, CDR2 FYNNEI. The CDR3 reads CASSDGTTDTDTQYF. CDR3 nucleotides: TGTGCCAGCAGTGACGGGACTACGGACACAGATACGCAGTATTTT.

This clonotype came up many times. V usage is TRBV18 and J usage is TRBJ1-2, with D uncertain. Germline V gives CDR1 KGHSH, CDR2 LQKENI. Trimming shortened V by 3 bases and J by 6 bases, and 11 bases separated the two germline ends. The CDR3 is 13 residues long. The CDR3 loop reads CASSPDGHNGYTF. The CDR3, as DNA: TGTGCCAGCTCACCGGACGGCCACAATGGCTACACCTTC.

This clonotype showed up many times. The CDR3 nucleotides are TGTGCCAGCAGCTTAAGGGGCTCGGGCACCGGGGAGCTGTTTTTT. It is translated as CASSLRGSGTGELFF. J is TRBJ2-2 and V is TRBV7-6, with D possibly matching TRBD1 (5 bases). Trimming stripped 2 bases from V and 4 bases from J, with 11 bases between. CDR1 and CDR2 from the germline V gene are SGHVS and FNYEAQ. The CDR3 spans 15 residues.

In this sample, this clonotype turned up many times. The chain has TRBV19 and TRBJ2-7; 7 nucleotides agree with TRBD1. The CDR3 is 15 amino acids. With V trimmed by 6 bases and J by 5 bases, 13 bases remained unmatched. Germline CDR1 LNHDA, CDR2 SQIVND (reference sequence). This chain's CDR3 is CASSHTQGRPNEQYF. CDR3 bases: TGTGCCAGTAGCCATACACAGGGGCGACCTAACGAGCAGTACTTC. The full variable domain, in which reference TRBV19 and TRBJ2-7 provide the parts outside the CDR3, is DGGITQSPKYLFRKEGQNVTLSCEQNLNHDAMYWYRQDPGQGLRLIYYSQIVNDFQKGDIAEGYSVSREKKESFPLTVTSAQKNPTAFYLCASSHTQGRPNEQYFGPGTRLTVT.